A single sample gave rise to the 16 T cell receptor beta chains below, sequenced in a study of regulatory T cells in long-lasting Graves disease. HTBI primers from iRepertoire and Arm-PCR of CDR3 regions yielded the TCR beta libraries. TCRdb processed the multiplex PCR reads anew with MiXCR; each CDR3 protein has one entry. The table has 400,000 to 500,000 distinct CDR3 sequences, around 20% seen once. As to time point: persistent/refractory GD, antithyroid drugs over 5 years with positive TRAb. After RNA was extracted from PBMCs, the TCR library was made from it. The starting material was peripheral blood mononuclear cells (PBMCs), obtained when the disease was refractory, from a patient treated with antithyroid drugs. Receptors originate from a female donor with Graves disease.

This clonotype occurred many times. CDR3 sequence reads: CASSLVGLAGGSGYEQYF. The CDR3 region has the DNA TGTGCCAGCAGCTTGGTAGGACTAGCGGGAGGGAGTGGCTACGAGCAGTACTTC. The V gene is TRBV7-2, the J gene TRBJ2-7; TRBD2 matches 15 bases. The V segment lost 3 bases and the J segment 3 bases; nucleotides outside the gene matches: 9. This CDR3 has 18 residues. Germline CDR1 and CDR2: SGHTA and FQGNSA.

J is TRBJ2-3 and V is TRBV5-1, with D possibly matching TRBD1 (5 bases). The CDR3 covers 15 residues. Trimming left V 2 bases short and J 0 bases short, with 10 bases between. Per the germline V gene, CDR1 is SGHRS and CDR2 is YFSETQ. The CDR3 DNA reads TGCGCCAGCAGCTTAACGACAGTTAGCACAGATACGCAGTATTTT. It translates to CASSLTTVSTDTQYF.

The V gene is TRBV7-8, the J gene TRBJ2-7; 7 bases are shared with TRBD2. J gave up 2 bases and V 4 bases, and 8 bases lay outside the gene matches. CDR1 is SGHVS, CDR2 FQNEAQ, per germline. The CDR3 is 15 residues long. The CDR3: CASSSFRGSTYEQYF. The CDR3 nucleotides are TGTGCCAGCAGCTCCTTTCGCGGGAGCACCTACGAGCAGTACTTC. The whole variable domain, remainder taken from reference TRBV7-8 and TRBJ2-7, is GAGVSQSPRYKVAKRGQDVALRCDPISGHVSLFWYQQALGQGPEFLTYFQNEAQLDKSGLPSDRFFAERPEGSVSTLKIQRTQQEDSAVYLCASSSFRGSTYEQYFGPGTRLTVT.

This clonotype was recorded a few times. This chain joins TRBV24-1 and TRBJ2-4; 7 bases are shared with TRBD2. CDR1 and CDR2 (germline): KGHDR, SFDVKD. J gave up 3 bases and V 4 bases, and 8 bases lay outside the gene matches. The CDR3 runs to 16 residues. The CDR3 bases are TGTGCCACCAGTGAAGACCCGGGGAGGGGCAAAAACATTCAGTACTTC. Encoded protein: CATSEDPGRGKNIQYF.

The chain combines TRBV9 with TRBJ1-1, with TRBD1 as a possible D gene (5 bases). Germline CDR1 and CDR2: SGDLS and YYNGEE. V was trimmed by 1 base and J by 1 base, leaving 11 bases between them. The CDR3 runs 15 residues. CDR3 sequence: CASSVLNGGNTEAFF. As DNA, the CDR3 is TGTGCCAGCAGCGTACTTAATGGGGGGAACACTGAAGCTTTCTTT.

This clonotype appeared a few times. The chain is built from TRBV9 and TRBJ2-7; D uncertain. V lost 1 base, J lost 3 bases, and 20 bases lay in between. Looked up from germline, CDR1 is SGDLS and CDR2 is YYNGEE. The CDR3 has 17 residues. In DNA, the CDR3 is TGTGCCAGCAGCGTATCGGCGGAAGCACTCAACCGCTACGAGCAGTACTTC. Protein sequence: CASSVSAEALNRYEQYF.

This clonotype appeared a few times. In DNA form, the CDR3 reads TGTGCCAGTAGTATAGATGCTAGGACGTCCGGGGAGCTGTTTTTT. This codes for CASSIDARTSGELFF. The chain is built from TRBV19 and TRBJ2-2, with unresolved D. The CDR3 runs to 15 residues. Germline lookup yields CDR1 LNHDA and CDR2 SQIVND (reference sequence). V was trimmed by 0 bases and J by 6 bases, leaving 11 bases between them.

The chain carries TRBV5-6 and TRBJ2-1; TRBD2 matches 9 bases. The CDR3 runs 15 residues. The germline V gene encodes CDR1 SGHDT and CDR2 YYEEEE. The ends lost 4 bases at V and 6 bases at J; junction bases unmatched: 8. CDR3 protein: CASSALAGPSNEQFF. DNA for the CDR3: TGTGCCAGCAGCGCTCTAGCGGGACCCTCCAATGAGCAGTTCTTC.

With regard to this clonotype: Since a much larger clone is just one base distant, this may be a read error. The rearrangement uses TRBV7-2 and TRBJ1-3; D uncertain. The CDR3 loop spans 16 amino acids. V lost 5 bases, J lost 0 bases, and 14 bases lay in between. The V gene's germline CDR1 is SGHTA and CDR2 FQGNSA. CDR3 sequence: CASSQRTTLSGNTIYF. CDR3 nucleotides: TGTGCCAGCAGCCAACGTACGACTCTCTCTGGAAACACCATATATTTT.

This clonotype was picked up many times. The chain couples TRBV28 to TRBJ1-6; 7 nucleotides align to TRBD1. The ends lost 6 bases at V and 0 bases at J; junction bases unmatched: 2. Germline CDR1 and CDR2: MDHEN and SYDVKM. The CDR3 is made up of 15 amino acids. In DNA form, the CDR3 reads TGTGCCAGCAGCACAGGGGTCTCCTATAATTCACCCCTCCACTTT. Amino acids: CASSTGVSYNSPLHF.

This clonotype showed up many times. This rearrangement joins TRBV6-1 to TRBJ2-7; D is undetermined. This CDR3 has 13 residues. V was trimmed by 7 bases and J by 3 bases, leaving 13 bases between them. Per the germline V gene, CDR1 is MNHNS and CDR2 is SASEGT. The CDR3 reads CASTWRLLYEQYF. CDR3 DNA: TGTGCCAGCACGTGGCGTCTTCTCTACGAGCAGTACTTC.

In its sample, this clonotype was seen many times. V gene TRBV13 combines with J gene TRBJ2-2; D is uncertain. CDR3 size: 13 residues. Trimming removed 5 bases at V and 8 bases at J, with 12 bases between. Germline loops: CDR1 PRHDT, CDR2 FYEKMQ (reference sequence). Written as DNA, the CDR3 is TGTGCCAGCAGCCCAATAGGTCCAGGGGAGCTGTTTTTT. This translates into CASSPIGPGELFF.

This clonotype came up many times. CDR3 amino acids: CASSSPGQGQDGYTF. Here the CDR3 DNA reads TGTGCCAGCAGTTCGCCGGGACAGGGACAAGATGGCTACACCTTC. The rearrangement uses TRBV28 and TRBJ1-2, with 9 bases that match TRBD1. CDR1 and CDR2 (germline): MDHEN, SYDVKM. J gave up 6 bases and V 4 bases, and 9 bases lay outside the gene matches. This CDR3 comprises 15 residues.

The sample holds many counts of this clonotype. This sequence joins TRBV13 and TRBJ1-4; TRBD1 aligns across 8 bases. The V gene end was trimmed by 5 bases and the J gene end by 6 bases; junction bases not matched to a gene: 5. Germline CDR1 PRHDT, CDR2 FYEKMQ (reference sequence). The CDR3 is 14 residues long. The CDR3 coding sequence is TGTGCCAGCAGCCCCGGACAGGGCTATGAAAAACTGTTTTTT. Translation: CASSPGQGYEKLFF. Drawing the rest from reference TRBV13 and TRBJ1-4, the complete variable domain is AAGVIQSPRHLIKEKRETATLKCYPIPRHDTVYWYQQGPGQDPQFLISFYEKMQSDKGSIPDRFSAQQFSDYHSELNMSSLELGDSALYFCASSPGQGYEKLFFGSGTQLSVL.

There are many counts of this clonotype. The chain recombines TRBV15 with TRBJ1-2; possibly TRBD1 for D (6 bases). Germline V gene lookup returns CDR1 LNHNV and CDR2 YYDKDF (reference sequence). This CDR3 is 17 amino acids long. V dropped 8 bases and J dropped 6 bases, with 28 bases sitting between them. CDR3 sequence (DNA): TGTGCCACCGCCCGAGATGCGGGGACACCGGTAAAGAATGGCTACACCTTC. The encoded protein is CATARDAGTPVKNGYTF. The full variable domain, its missing parts supplied by reference TRBV15 and TRBJ1-2, is DAMVIQNPRYQVTQFGKPVTLSCSQTLNHNVMYWYQQKSSQAPKLLFHYYDKDFNNEADTPDNFQSRRPNTSFCFLDIRSPGLGDTAMYLCATARDAGTPVKNGYTFGSGTRLTVV.

This clonotype has just a few counts. The V and J genes are TRBV14 and TRBJ2-7; 9 nucleotides line up with TRBD2. Germline V gene sequence: CDR1 SGHDN, CDR2 FVKESK. The CDR3 contains 18 residues. Unmatched junction bases numbered 15, after V lost 4 bases and J lost 2 bases. The CDR3 DNA follows: TGTGCCAGCAGCCGTAATAGCGGGAGAGTGAGAGTGGCCTACGAGCAGTACTTC. Protein product: CASSRNSGRVRVAYEQYF.